The clone carrying this TCR beta chain occurred many times. Its antigen is currently unknown. The data stem from a study of identical twins. Study observations and caveats: Cross-sectional statistical analysis was relied on for the conclusions, without the same donors being followed. Beta clonotypes that were abundant in cord blood contained fewer insertions, a pattern absent from memory repertoires.

The CDR3 is 15 amino acids. V was pared by 7 bases and J by 7 bases, with 10 bases of the junction left unmatched. A template switching step contributed a universal primer site, while unique molecular identifiers were present in the cDNA. TCRdb redid the calling of the 5' RACE reads with MiXCR, one entry per CDR3 protein. This repertoire shows hundreds of thousands of distinct CDR3 sequences, roughly 6% found once; its top ten account for roughly 2%. The V and J genes are TRBV12-3 or TRBV12-4 and TRBJ1-6, with 7 bases that match TRBD1. The sample consisted of naive T cells sorted from blood. This clonotype originated in a man younger than 30 in good health. In DNA form, the CDR3 reads TGTGCCAGCACCTTAGGGGGACAGCTAAATTCACCCCTCCACTTT. Protein product: CASTLGGQLNSPLHF.